These T cell receptor beta chains were read from a single sample in a study of T-cell reconstitution after alpha-beta-depleted transplantation in children. TCRdb re-derived calls from the PCR reads in MiXCR, one entry per CDR3 protein. The table shows hundreds of thousands of distinct CDR3 sequences, with 15% to 20% occurring only once. This material consisted of PBMCs, mostly from graft donor cells, taken 360 days after TCRalphabeta/CD19-depleted stem cell transplant. All receptors derive from a boy under two years old who had a stem cell transplant for Wiskott-Aldrich syndrome, so the T cells may come from the graft donor. The CDR3 runs from the conserved cysteine through the conserved F or W. Each record gives: CDR3 length, D gene, J gene, clone size, V gene, CDR3 protein, CDR3 DNA. D genes are given only for firm matches. A clone size is listed for some rows: how often the clone was seen (once, few, many), or a class if it is expanded.

>12|NA|TRBJ2-1|few|TRBV5-5
CASSLGFDEQFF
TGTGCCAGCAGCTTAGGGTTCGATGAGCAGTTCTTC
>15|TRBD2|TRBJ2-5|NA|TRBV6-5
CASSYSGTSVETQYF
TGTGCCAGCAGTTACTCGGGGACTAGTGTGGAGACCCAGTACTTC
>15|TRBD1|TRBJ2-5|NA|TRBV28
CAGSFGTGDVETQYF
TGTGCCGGCAGTTTTGGGACAGGGGATGTGGAGACCCAGTACTTC
>17|TRBD2|TRBJ2-1|NA|TRBV11-3
CASSPRLAGASMGEQFF
TGTGCCAGCAGCCCGAGACTAGCGGGAGCCTCAATGGGGGAGCAGTTCTTC
>14|TRBD2|TRBJ2-2|few|TRBV7-6
CASSSTSVTGELFF
TGTGCCAGCAGCTCCACTAGCGTCACCGGGGAGCTGTTTTTT
>18|TRBD2|TRBJ2-4|few|TRBV4-2
CASSQSLAGVGAKNIQYF
TGTGCCAGCAGCCAAAGTCTAGCGGGGGTAGGTGCCAAAAACATTCAGTACTTC
>17|TRBD1|TRBJ2-1|NA|TRBV18
CASSPGIGTGPYNEQFF
TGTGCCAGCTCACCAGGTATCGGGACAGGGCCCTACAATGAGCAGTTCTTC
>16|TRBD2|TRBJ2-5|once|TRBV28
CASFAPGLAGKETQYF
TGTGCCAGCTTTGCTCCGGGACTAGCGGGGAAAGAGACCCAGTACTTC
>14|NA|TRBJ2-7|NA|TRBV12-3/TRBV12-4
CASSRTDGPYEQYF
TGTGCCAGCAGTCGGACTGACGGACCCTACGAGCAGTACTTC
>16|NA|TRBJ1-6|NA|TRBV6-5
CASSYTTGYGNSPLHF
TGTGCCAGCAGTTACACGACGGGCTATGGAAATTCACCCCTCCACTTT
>12|TRBD1|TRBJ2-7|NA|TRBV20-1
CSASDRGHEQYF
TGCAGTGCTAGCGACAGGGGCCACGAGCAGTACTTC
>16|NA|TRBJ2-2|few|TRBV5-1
CTSSLGVDSPSGELFF
TGCACCAGCAGCTTGGGGGTCGACAGTCCCTCCGGGGAGCTGTTTTTT
>14|NA|TRBJ2-7|few|TRBV7-9
CASSPLGSHYEQYF
TGTGCCAGCAGCCCCCTCGGCTCCCACTACGAGCAGTACTTC
>16|TRBD2|TRBJ2-1|few|TRBV28
CASSLASGGWYNEQFF
TGTGCCAGCAGTCTTGCTAGCGGGGGGTGGTACAATGAGCAGTTCTTC
>16|NA|TRBJ2-7|NA|TRBV5-1
CASSLWPLPSSYEQYF
TGCGCCAGCAGCTTGTGGCCTCTACCTAGCTCCTACGAGCAGTACTTC
>15|NA|TRBJ1-2|NA|TRBV7-2
CASSLGWGFSYGYTF
TGTGCCAGCAGCTTAGGCTGGGGCTTTTCCTATGGCTACACCTTC
>13|TRBD1|TRBJ2-1|NA|TRBV4-3
CASSHDRGLEQFF
TGCGCCAGCAGCCATGACAGGGGGCTTGAGCAGTTCTTC
>14|NA|TRBJ2-7|NA|TRBV7-2
CASSPQGQSYEQYF
TGTGCCAGCAGCCCACAGGGACAATCCTACGAGCAGTACTTC
>16|NA|TRBJ2-7|NA|TRBV14
CASSQDRRGPTYEQYF
TGTGCCAGCAGCCAAGATAGGAGGGGGCCCACCTACGAGCAGTACTTC
>13|NA|TRBJ2-1|NA|TRBV7-9
CASSWVSYNEQFF
TGTGCCAGCAGCTGGGTGTCCTACAATGAGCAGTTCTTC
>16|NA|TRBJ2-1|few|TRBV2
CASSYVSKSLDPEQFF
TGTGCCAGCAGTTACGTTTCCAAATCCCTAGATCCTGAGCAGTTCTTC
>13|TRBD1|TRBJ2-3|few|TRBV29-1
CSVARGRLDTQYF
TGCAGCGTTGCTAGGGGGCGGTTAGATACGCAGTATTTT
>11|NA|TRBJ2-5|NA|TRBV6-2/TRBV6-3
CASSQPETQYF
TGTGCCAGCAGTCAGCCGGAGACCCAGTACTTC
>15|NA|TRBJ1-5|many|TRBV28
CASSPTGGSNQPQHF
TGTGCCAGCAGTCCAACAGGAGGTAGCAATCAGCCCCAGCATTTT
>11|NA|TRBJ2-1|many|TRBV7-9
CASSPPREQFF
TGTGCCAGCAGCCCCCCAAGGGAGCAGTTCTTC
>18|TRBD2|TRBJ2-7|NA|TRBV11-2
CASSPRVSGALSSYEQYF
TGTGCCAGCAGCCCTCGAGTTAGCGGGGCGCTTAGCTCCTACGAGCAGTACTTC
>13|TRBD1|TRBJ2-5|NA|TRBV29-1
CSVGDRGAETQYF
TGCAGCGTGGGGGACAGGGGAGCAGAGACCCAGTACTTC
>14|NA|TRBJ2-1|NA|TRBV12-3/TRBV12-4
CANPQFKYYNEQFF
TGTGCCAACCCTCAGTTTAAGTACTACAATGAGCAGTTCTTC
>17|TRBD2|TRBJ2-2|few|TRBV12-3/TRBV12-4
CASSLLAGGPGTGELFF
TGTGCCAGCAGTTTACTAGCGGGAGGGCCGGGCACCGGGGAGCTGTTTTTT
>13|NA|TRBJ2-1|many|TRBV7-9
CASSLDVGNEQFF
TGTGCCAGCAGCTTAGATGTGGGCAATGAGCAGTTCTTC
>11|NA|TRBJ2-1|NA|TRBV29-1
CSVEGRDEQFF
TGCAGCGTTGAAGGGCGGGATGAGCAGTTCTTC
>14|TRBD1|TRBJ2-2|many|TRBV19
CASRGTGNTGELFF
TGTGCCAGTAGGGGGACAGGGAACACCGGGGAGCTGTTTTTT
>15|NA|TRBJ2-1|NA|TRBV5-1
CASSLGRPDYNEQFF
TGCGCCAGCAGCTTGGGGCGGCCGGACTACAATGAGCAGTTCTTC
>16|TRBD1|TRBJ1-2|NA|TRBV5-1
CASSLGRTGLPYGYTF
TGCGCCAGCAGCTTGGGCAGGACAGGCCTTCCCTATGGCTACACCTTC
>13|TRBD1|TRBJ2-1|few|TRBV19
CASSIHRGNEQFF
TGTGCCAGTAGTATTCACAGGGGAAATGAGCAGTTCTTC
>14|NA|TRBJ2-7|few|TRBV4-2
CASSQAPLSYEQYF
TGTGCCAGCAGCCAAGCGCCCCTTTCCTACGAGCAGTACTTC
>16|NA|TRBJ2-5|few|TRBV24-1
CATSDSLGLGMETQYF
TGTGCCACCAGTGATTCCCTCGGCCTGGGGATGGAGACCCAGTACTTC
>14|TRBD2|TRBJ2-1|NA|TRBV29-1
CSGGTSGMGGKQFF
TGCAGCGGCGGGACTAGCGGGATGGGGGGGAAGCAGTTCTTC
>16|TRBD2|TRBJ2-1|few|TRBV24-1
CATSDPSGRTYNEQFF
TGTGCCACCAGTGACCCCAGCGGGAGAACCTACAATGAGCAGTTCTTC
>12|NA|TRBJ2-5|few|TRBV20-1
CSARALTETQYF
TGCAGTGCTAGAGCCCTAACAGAGACCCAGTACTTC
>21|TRBD2|TRBJ2-7|few|TRBV4-1
CASSQDLGVWGLAGVVHEQYF
TGCGCCAGCAGCCAAGATCTCGGGGTGTGGGGACTAGCGGGAGTCGTCCACGAGCAGTACTTC
>15|TRBD2|TRBJ2-7|NA|TRBV10-2
CASSVLLAGAYEQYF
TGCGCCAGCAGTGTGCTACTAGCGGGGGCATACGAGCAGTACTTC
>13|NA|TRBJ2-1|NA|TRBV28
CASNYGEVNEQFF
TGTGCCAGCAACTACGGGGAGGTCAATGAGCAGTTCTTC
>16|NA|TRBJ2-2|NA|TRBV4-1
CASSPIGPKNTGELFF
TGCGCCAGCAGCCCGATAGGGCCCAAGAACACCGGGGAGCTGTTTTTT
>12|NA|TRBJ2-7|NA|TRBV10-3
CAISEVNYEQYF
TGTGCCATCAGTGAGGTAAATTACGAGCAGTACTTC
>15|TRBD1|TRBJ2-1|few|TRBV29-1
CSVGTGEEKYNEQFF
TGCAGCGTTGGGACAGGGGAAGAGAAATACAATGAGCAGTTCTTC
>10|NA|TRBJ1-1|few|TRBV20-1
CSAINTEAFF
TGCAGTGCTATTAACACTGAAGCTTTCTTT
>16|NA|TRBJ2-1|few|TRBV7-8
CASSHDRVSGNNEQFF
TGTGCCAGCAGTCACGATCGGGTCAGCGGAAACAATGAGCAGTTCTTC
>15|TRBD1|TRBJ1-1|few|TRBV28
CASRDWTGENTEAFF
TGTGCCAGCAGGGATTGGACAGGAGAGAACACTGAAGCTTTCTTT
>15|TRBD1|TRBJ2-1|few|TRBV18
CASSPGTGVINEQFF
TGTGCCAGCTCACCAGGGACAGGGGTCATCAATGAGCAGTTCTTC
>14|NA|TRBJ2-5|many|TRBV20-1
CSATHSDLGETQYF
TGCAGTGCTACTCACAGTGACCTGGGGGAGACCCAGTACTTC
>13|NA|TRBJ2-1|NA|TRBV18
CASSPSAVDEQFF
TGTGCCAGCTCACCCTCGGCGGTTGATGAGCAGTTCTTC
>18|TRBD2|TRBJ2-1|few|TRBV24-1
CATAGTSGRRTSYNEQFF
TGTGCCACCGCGGGGACTAGCGGGAGGAGGACCTCCTACAATGAGCAGTTCTTC
>14|NA|TRBJ2-1|NA|TRBV27
CASGYSTSYNEQFF
TGTGCCAGCGGTTACTCGACCTCCTACAATGAGCAGTTCTTC